This record looks at one T cell receptor beta chain sequence and its context. The antigen is unknown. CDR1 is SNHLY and CDR2 is FYNNEI in the germline V gene. With V trimmed by 2 bases and J by 5 bases, 6 bases remained unmatched. The CDR3 spans 16 residues. The data stem from a study of cytomegalovirus exposure and HLA in healthy donors. Whole-study results and caveats: For cytomegalovirus status, the classifier reportedly gave diagnoses with high specificity and sensitivity. The authors excluded some V segments, including TRBV6-2 and TRBV6-3, as indistinguishable. The authors considered a cluster of highly shared sequence variants likely to be a sequencing artifact. Presence/absence analyses supposed approximately even sequencing depth among donors.

The primer mix had 60 Vbeta and 13 Jbeta primers. Here immunoSEQ multiplex PCR was the method, and the copy in TCRdb shows in-frame clones only, minus some. The sample gives under 150,000 clones, roughly 80% of which show up once; about 4% is in the top ten. V gene TRBV2 combines with J gene TRBJ2-2; 9 bases line up with TRBD1. The TCR sequence derives from a woman between 40 and 50 years old in good health and CMV-seronegative. Sequencing was carried out using PBMCs. The chain's CDR3 is CASSENRGQSTGELFF. The CDR3 DNA sequence: TGTGCCAGCAGTGAAAACAGGGGGCAGTCGACCGGGGAGCTGTTTTTT. Drawing the rest from reference TRBV2 and TRBJ2-2, the complete variable domain is EPEVTQTPSHQVTQMGQEVILRCVPISNHLYFYWYRQILGQKVEFLVSFYNNEISEKSEIFDDQFSVERPDGSNFTLKIRSTKLEDSAMYFCASSENRGQSTGELFFGEGSRLTVL.